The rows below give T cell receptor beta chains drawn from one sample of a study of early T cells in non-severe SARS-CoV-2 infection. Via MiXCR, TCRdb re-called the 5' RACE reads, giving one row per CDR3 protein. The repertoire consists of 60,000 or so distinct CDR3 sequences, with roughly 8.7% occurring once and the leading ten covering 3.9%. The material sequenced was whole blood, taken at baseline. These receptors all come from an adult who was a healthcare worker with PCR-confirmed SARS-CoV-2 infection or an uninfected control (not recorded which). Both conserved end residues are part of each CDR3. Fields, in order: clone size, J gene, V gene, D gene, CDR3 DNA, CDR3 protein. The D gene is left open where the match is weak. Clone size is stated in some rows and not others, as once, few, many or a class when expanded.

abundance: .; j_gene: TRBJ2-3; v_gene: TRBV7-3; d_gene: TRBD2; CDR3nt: TGTGCCAGCAGCTCCGGGACTAGCGGGCCCACAGATACGCAGTATTTT; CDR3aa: CASSSGTSGPTDTQYF
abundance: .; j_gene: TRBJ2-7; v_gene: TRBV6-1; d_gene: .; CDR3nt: TGTGCCAGCAGTGAAGCGCCACAGGGAATTTCCGAGCAGTACTTC; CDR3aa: CASSEAPQGISEQYF
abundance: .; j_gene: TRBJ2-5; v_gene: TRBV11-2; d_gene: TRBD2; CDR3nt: TGTGCCAGCAGCCTCGGACTAGCGGGGGGTTGGGAGACCCAGTACTTC; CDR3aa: CASSLGLAGGWETQYF
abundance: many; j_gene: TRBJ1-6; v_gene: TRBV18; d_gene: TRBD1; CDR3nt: TGTGCCAGCTCACGGGACAGCCGTAATTCACCCCTCCACTTT; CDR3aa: CASSRDSRNSPLHF
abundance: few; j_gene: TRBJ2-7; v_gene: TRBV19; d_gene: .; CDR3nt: TGTGCCAGTAGTGCAGGGGAGCGGTACGAGCAGTACTTC; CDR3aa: CASSAGERYEQYF
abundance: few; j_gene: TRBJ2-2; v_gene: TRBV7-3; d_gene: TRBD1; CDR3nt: TGTGCCAGCAGCTCCTACGGACAGGCTGCATCGAACACCGGGGAGCTGTTTTTT; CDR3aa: CASSSYGQAASNTGELFF
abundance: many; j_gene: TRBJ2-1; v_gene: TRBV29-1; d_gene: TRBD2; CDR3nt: TGCAGCGTTGATCCTAGCGGCACCTACAATGAGCAGTTCTTC; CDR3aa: CSVDPSGTYNEQFF
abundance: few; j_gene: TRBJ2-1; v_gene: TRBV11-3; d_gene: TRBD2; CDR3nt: TGTGCCAGCAGGCACACCGGGACTAGCGGGAGCACGGGGAATGAGCAGTTCTTC; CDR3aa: CASRHTGTSGSTGNEQFF
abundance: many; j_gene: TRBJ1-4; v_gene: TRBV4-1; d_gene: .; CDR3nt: TGCGCCAGCAGCCAAGACAGGGCCACTAATGAAAAACTGTTTTTT; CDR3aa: CASSQDRATNEKLFF
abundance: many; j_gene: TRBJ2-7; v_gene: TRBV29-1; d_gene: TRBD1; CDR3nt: TGCAGCGTTGGTGGACAGGGTGCCTACGAGCAGTACTTC; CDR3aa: CSVGGQGAYEQYF
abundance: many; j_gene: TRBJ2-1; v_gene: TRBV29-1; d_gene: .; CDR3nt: TGCAGCATCCGGAACAATGAGCAGTTCTTC; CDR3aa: CSIRNNEQFF
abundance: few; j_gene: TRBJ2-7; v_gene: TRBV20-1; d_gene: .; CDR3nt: TGCAGTGCTAAACGACAGGTCAACTCCTACGAGCAGTACTTC; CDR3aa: CSAKRQVNSYEQYF
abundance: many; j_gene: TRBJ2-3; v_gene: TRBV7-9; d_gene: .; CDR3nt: TGTGCCAGCAGCTTAGGCCAGATCACAGATACGCAGTATTTT; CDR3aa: CASSLGQITDTQYF
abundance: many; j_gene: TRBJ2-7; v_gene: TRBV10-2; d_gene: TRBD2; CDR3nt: TGCGCCAGCAGTGAGTCTTTGGCTAGCGGGGCCTACGAGCAGTACTTC; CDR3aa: CASSESLASGAYEQYF
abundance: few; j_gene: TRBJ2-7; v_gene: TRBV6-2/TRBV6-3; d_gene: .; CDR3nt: TGTGCCAGCGCGTTCGGACAGTCCTACGAGCAGTACTTC; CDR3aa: CASAFGQSYEQYF
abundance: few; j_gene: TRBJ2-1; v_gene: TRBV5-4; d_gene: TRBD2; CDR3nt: TGTGCCAGCAGCTTGAGGACTAGCGGTTGGGGGGACGAGCAGTTCTTC; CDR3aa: CASSLRTSGWGDEQFF
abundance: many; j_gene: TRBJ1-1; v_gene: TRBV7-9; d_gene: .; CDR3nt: TGTGCCAGCAGCCCTCGACCGAATTTGAACACTGAAGCTTTCTTT; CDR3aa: CASSPRPNLNTEAFF
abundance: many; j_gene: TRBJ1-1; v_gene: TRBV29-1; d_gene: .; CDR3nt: TGCAGCGGTAGTGGGCTTGAGCCTGAAGCTTTCTTT; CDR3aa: CSGSGLEPEAFF
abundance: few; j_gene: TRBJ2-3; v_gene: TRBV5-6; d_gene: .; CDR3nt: TGTGCCAGCAGCTTGGCGTTTGGCGGTCCCACAGATACGCAGTATTTT; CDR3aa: CASSLAFGGPTDTQYF
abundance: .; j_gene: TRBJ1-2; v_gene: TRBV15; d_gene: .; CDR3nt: TGTGCCACCGGGGGTTCATCGTATGGCTACACCTTC; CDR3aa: CATGGSSYGYTF
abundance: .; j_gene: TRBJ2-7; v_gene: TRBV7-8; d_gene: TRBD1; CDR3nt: TGTGCCAGCAGCTTAGCGGCAGGGGGCGGTGTTGGGCAGTACTTC; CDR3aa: CASSLAAGGGVGQYF
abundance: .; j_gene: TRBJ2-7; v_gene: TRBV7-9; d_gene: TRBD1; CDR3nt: TGTGCCAGCAGCTTAGGCGAGACAGGGGACGGCGAGCAGTACTTC; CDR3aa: CASSLGETGDGEQYF
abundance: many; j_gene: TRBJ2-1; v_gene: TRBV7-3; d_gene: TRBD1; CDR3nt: TGTGCCAGCAGCCGGGGACAGGGGATCAGGAATGAGCAGTTCTTC; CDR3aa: CASSRGQGIRNEQFF
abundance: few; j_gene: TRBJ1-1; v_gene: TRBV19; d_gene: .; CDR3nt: TGTGCCAGTAGTATACAGACGGGAACTAACACTGAAGCTTTCTTT; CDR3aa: CASSIQTGTNTEAFF
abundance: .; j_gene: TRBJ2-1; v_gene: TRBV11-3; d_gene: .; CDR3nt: TGTGCCAGCAGCTTTGGGCAGCATGATGAGCAGTTCTTC; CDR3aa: CASSFGQHDEQFF
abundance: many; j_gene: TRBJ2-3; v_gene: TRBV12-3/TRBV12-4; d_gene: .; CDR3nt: TGTGCCAGCACTAGGGCCGTGTCTAGCACAGATACGCAGTATTTT; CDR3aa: CASTRAVSSTDTQYF
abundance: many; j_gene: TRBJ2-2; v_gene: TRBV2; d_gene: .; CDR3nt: TGTGCCAGCAGTCCTAGGGAGAAGGGGGAGCTGTTTTTT; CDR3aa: CASSPREKGELFF
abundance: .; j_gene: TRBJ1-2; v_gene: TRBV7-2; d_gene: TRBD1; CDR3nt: TGTGCCAGCAGCCCCCAATCGCTGACAGGGGGCTTGGCTGGCTACACCTTC; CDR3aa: CASSPQSLTGGLAGYTF
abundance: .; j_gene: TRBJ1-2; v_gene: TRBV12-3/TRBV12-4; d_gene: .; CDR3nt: TGTGCCAGCAGTCCTTTTTTTTCGGGCGGCTACACCTTC; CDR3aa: CASSPFFSGGYTF
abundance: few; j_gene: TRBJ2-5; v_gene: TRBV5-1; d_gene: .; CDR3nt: TGCGCCAGCAGCTTGGATCTAGAGACCCAGTACTTC; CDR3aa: CASSLDLETQYF
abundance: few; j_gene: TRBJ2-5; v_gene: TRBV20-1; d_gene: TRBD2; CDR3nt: TGCAGTGCTAGAGCTAGCGGGGGGACCCAGTACTTC; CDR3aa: CSARASGGTQYF
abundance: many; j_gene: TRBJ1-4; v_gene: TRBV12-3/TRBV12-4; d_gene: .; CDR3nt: TGTGCCAGCAGTTTAGGACAGGCACAAGAAAAACTGTTTTTT; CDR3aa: CASSLGQAQEKLFF
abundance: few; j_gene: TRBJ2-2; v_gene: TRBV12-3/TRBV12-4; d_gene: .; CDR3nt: TGTGCCAGCAGTTTATTGCGGGTGAACACCGGGGAGCTGTTTTTT; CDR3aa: CASSLLRVNTGELFF
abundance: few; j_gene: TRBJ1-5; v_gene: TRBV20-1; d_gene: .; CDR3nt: TGCAGAGACATTCCAAGTTTCCCCTGGGGCAATCAGCCCCAGCATTTT; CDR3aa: CRDIPSFPWGNQPQHF
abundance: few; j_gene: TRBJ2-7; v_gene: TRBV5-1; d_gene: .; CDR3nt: TGCGCCAGCAGCGCGGGACAGACCATTTCCTACGAGCAGTACTTC; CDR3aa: CASSAGQTISYEQYF
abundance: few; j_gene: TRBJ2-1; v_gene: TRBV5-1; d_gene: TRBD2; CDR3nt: TGCGCCAGCAGCTTGGTAGGGACTAGCGGGACTTCTTACAATGAGCAGTTCTTC; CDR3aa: CASSLVGTSGTSYNEQFF
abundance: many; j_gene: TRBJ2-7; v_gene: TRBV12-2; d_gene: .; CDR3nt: TGTGCAAGTCGCTTAGCGGGGCAGGGCCTCCTCGAGCAGTACTTC; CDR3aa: CASRLAGQGLLEQYF
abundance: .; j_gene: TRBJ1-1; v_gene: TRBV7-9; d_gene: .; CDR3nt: TGTGCCAGCAGCTTAGCGGGGACAACCGCTGAAGCTTTCTTT; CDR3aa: CASSLAGTTAEAFF
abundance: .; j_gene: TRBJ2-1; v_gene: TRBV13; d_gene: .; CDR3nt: TGTGCCAGCAGCTTAGGCCTTGGGGCCAGGGAGCAGTTCTTC; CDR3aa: CASSLGLGAREQFF
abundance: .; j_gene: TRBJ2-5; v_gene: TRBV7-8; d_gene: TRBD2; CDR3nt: TGTGCCAGCAGCCGGTGGACTAGCGGGAGCAGAGAGACCCAGTACTTC; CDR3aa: CASSRWTSGSRETQYF
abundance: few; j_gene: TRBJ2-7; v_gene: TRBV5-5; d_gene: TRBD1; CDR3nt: TGTGCCAGCAGCTACTCCGGGACAGGGGCCTCCTACGAGCAGTACTTC; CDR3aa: CASSYSGTGASYEQYF
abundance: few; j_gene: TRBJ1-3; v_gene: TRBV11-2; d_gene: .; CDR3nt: TGTGCCAGCAGCTCAGGGAGCTCTGGAAACACCATATATTTT; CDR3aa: CASSSGSSGNTIYF